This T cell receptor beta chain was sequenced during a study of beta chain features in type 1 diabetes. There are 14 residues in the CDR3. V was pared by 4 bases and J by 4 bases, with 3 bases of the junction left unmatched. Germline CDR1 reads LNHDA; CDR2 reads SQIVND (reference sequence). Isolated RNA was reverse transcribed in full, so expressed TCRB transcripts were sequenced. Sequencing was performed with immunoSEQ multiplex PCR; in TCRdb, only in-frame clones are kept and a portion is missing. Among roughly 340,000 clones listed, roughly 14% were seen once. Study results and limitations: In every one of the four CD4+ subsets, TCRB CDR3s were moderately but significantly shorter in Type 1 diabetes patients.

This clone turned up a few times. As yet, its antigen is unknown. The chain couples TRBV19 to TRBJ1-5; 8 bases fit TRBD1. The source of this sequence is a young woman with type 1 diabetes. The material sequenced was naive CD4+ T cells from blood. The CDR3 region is CASSRRTGNQPQHF. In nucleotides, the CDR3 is TGTGCCAGTAGTAGGCGGACAGGGAATCAGCCCCAGCATTTT.